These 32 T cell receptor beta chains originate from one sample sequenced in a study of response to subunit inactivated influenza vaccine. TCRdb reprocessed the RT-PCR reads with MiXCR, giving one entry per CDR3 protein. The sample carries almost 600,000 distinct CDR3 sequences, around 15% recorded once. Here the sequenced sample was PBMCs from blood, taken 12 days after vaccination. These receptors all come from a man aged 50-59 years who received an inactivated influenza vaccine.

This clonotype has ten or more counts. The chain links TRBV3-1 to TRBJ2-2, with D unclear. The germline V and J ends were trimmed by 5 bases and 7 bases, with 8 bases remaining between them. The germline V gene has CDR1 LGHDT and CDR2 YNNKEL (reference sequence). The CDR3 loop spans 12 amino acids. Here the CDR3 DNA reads TGTGCCAGCAGCACCGGGCTCGGGGAGCTGTTTTTT. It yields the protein CASSTGLGELFF.

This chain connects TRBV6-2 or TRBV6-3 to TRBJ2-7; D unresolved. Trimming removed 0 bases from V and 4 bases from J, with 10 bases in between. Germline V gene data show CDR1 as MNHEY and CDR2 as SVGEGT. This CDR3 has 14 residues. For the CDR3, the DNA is TGTGCCAGCAGTTACTCGTTTCGAGGTTACGAGCAGTACTTC. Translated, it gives CASSYSFRGYEQYF.

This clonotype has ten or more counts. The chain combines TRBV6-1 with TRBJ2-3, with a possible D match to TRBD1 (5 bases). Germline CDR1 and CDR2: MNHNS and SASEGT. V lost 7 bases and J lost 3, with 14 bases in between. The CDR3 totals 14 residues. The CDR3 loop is CASTESGRTDTQYF. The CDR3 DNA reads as TGTGCCAGCACCGAATCAGGGCGAACAGATACGCAGTATTTT.

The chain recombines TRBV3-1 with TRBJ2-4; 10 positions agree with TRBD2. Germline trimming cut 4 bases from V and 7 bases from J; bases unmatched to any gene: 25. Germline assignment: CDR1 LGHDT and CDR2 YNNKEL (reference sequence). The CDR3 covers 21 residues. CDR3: CASSPTLPGVTAGGPKNIQYF. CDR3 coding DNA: TGTGCCAGCAGCCCGACCCTACCAGGGGTGACAGCGGGAGGGCCAAAGAACATTCAGTACTTC.

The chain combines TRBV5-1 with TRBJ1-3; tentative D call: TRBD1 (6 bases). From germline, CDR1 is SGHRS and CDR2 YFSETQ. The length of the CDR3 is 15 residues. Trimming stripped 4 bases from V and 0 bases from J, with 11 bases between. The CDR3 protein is CASSAGQHSGNTIYF. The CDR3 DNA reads TGCGCCAGCAGCGCGGGACAACACTCTGGAAACACCATATATTTT.

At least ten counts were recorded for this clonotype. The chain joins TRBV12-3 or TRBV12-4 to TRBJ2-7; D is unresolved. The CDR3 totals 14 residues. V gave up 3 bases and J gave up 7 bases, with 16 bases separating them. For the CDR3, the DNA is TGTGCCAGCAGTTTGGAAATGATCGGCCGGGAGCAGTACTTC. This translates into CASSLEMIGREQYF.

The CDR3, as DNA: TGCAGCGTTGAAGGGCTAGCGGGGGGGGAGAGCTCCTACAATGAGCAGTTCTTC. Translating gives CSVEGLAGGESSYNEQFF. The chain recombines TRBV29-1 with TRBJ2-1, with 12 positions matching TRBD2. The V gene's germline CDR1 is SQVTM and CDR2 ANQGSEA. The CDR3 covers 18 residues. With V trimmed by 1 base and J by 0 bases, 7 bases remained unmatched.

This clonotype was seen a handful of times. This CDR3 reads CASSRNREETQYF. CDR3 sequence (DNA): TGTGCCAGCTCACGAAACAGGGAAGAGACCCAGTACTTC. The rearrangement uses TRBV18 and TRBJ2-5; D possibly corresponds to TRBD1 (6 bases). Trimming left V 4 bases short and J 3 bases short, with 9 bases between. The CDR3 spans 13 residues. Per the germline V gene, CDR1 is KGHSH and CDR2 is LQKENI.

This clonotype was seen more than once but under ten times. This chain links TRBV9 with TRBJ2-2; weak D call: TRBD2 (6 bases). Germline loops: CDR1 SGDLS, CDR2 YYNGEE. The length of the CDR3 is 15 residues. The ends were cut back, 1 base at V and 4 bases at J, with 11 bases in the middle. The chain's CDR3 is CASSVSGVTTGELFF. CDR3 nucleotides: TGTGCCAGCAGCGTATCGGGGGTAACCACCGGGGAGCTGTTTTTT.

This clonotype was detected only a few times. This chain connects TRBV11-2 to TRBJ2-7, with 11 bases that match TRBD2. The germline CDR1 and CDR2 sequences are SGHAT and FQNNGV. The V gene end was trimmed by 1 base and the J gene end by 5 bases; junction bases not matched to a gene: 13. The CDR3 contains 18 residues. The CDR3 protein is CASSLVGSGRATAHEQYF. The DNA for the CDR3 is TGTGCCAGCAGCTTAGTGGGTAGCGGGAGGGCCACCGCCCACGAGCAGTACTTC.

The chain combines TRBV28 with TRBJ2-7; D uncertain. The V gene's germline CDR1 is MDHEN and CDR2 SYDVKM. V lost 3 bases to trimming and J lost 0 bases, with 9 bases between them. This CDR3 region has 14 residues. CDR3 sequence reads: CASSFGSFSYEQYF. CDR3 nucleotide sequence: TGTGCCAGCAGTTTTGGATCCTTCTCCTACGAGCAGTACTTC.

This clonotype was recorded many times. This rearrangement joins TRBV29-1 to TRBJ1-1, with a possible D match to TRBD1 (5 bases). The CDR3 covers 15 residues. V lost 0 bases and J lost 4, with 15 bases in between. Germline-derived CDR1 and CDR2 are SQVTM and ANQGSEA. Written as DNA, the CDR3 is TGCAGCGTTGAAGATTTACTGGGACCGACCACTGAAGCTTTCTTT. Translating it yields CSVEDLLGPTTEAFF.

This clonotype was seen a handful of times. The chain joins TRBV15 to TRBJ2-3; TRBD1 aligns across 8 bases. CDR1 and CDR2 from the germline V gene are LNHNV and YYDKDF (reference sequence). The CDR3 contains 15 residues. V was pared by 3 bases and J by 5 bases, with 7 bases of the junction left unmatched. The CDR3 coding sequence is TGTGCCACCAGCAGCACTACAGGGGGTGGAGATACGCAGTATTTT. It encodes CATSSTTGGGDTQYF.

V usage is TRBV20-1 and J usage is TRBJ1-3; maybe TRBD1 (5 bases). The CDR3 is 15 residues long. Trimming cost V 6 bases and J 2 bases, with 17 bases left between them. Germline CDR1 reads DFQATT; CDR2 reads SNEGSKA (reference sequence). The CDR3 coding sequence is TGCAGTGCGGACGAACAGGCGTCCACTGGAAACACCATATATTTT. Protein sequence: CSADEQASTGNTIYF.

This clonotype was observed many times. CDR3 amino acids: CASSLSRDRSYEQYF. For the CDR3, the DNA is TGTGCCAGCAGTTTATCCCGGGACCGATCCTACGAGCAGTACTTC. The gene calls are TRBV12-3 or TRBV12-4 and TRBJ2-7; D tentatively fits TRBD1 or TRBD2 (5 bases each). Between the trimmed V and J ends, which lost 2 bases and 1 base, there was a span of 12 bases. This CDR3 has 15 amino acids.

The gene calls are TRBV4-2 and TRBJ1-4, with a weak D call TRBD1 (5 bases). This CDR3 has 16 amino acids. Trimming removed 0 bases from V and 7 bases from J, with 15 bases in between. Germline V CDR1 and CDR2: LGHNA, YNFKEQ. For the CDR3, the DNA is TGTGCCAGCAGCCAAGATGCAGGGCCTCGTACTGAAAAACTGTTTTTT. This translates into CASSQDAGPRTEKLFF.

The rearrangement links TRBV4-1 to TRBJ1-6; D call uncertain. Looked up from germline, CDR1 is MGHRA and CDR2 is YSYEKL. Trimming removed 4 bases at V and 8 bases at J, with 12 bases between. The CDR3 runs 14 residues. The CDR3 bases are TGCGCCAGCAGCCGGAGGGAAGAGGATTCACCCCTCCACTTT. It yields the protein CASSRREEDSPLHF.

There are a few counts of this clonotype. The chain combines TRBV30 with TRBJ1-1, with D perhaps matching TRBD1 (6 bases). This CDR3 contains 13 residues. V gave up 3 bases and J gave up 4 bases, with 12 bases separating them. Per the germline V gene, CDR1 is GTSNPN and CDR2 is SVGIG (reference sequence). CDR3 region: CAWSRGGGTEAFF. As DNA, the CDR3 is TGTGCCTGGAGCCGAGGGGGGGGCACTGAAGCTTTCTTT.

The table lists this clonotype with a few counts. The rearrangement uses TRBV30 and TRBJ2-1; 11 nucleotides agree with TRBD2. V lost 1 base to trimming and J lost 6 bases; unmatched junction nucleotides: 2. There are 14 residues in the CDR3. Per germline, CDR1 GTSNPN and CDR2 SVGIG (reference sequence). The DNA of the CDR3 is TGTGCCTGGAGTGGACTAGCGGGATTCAATGAGCAGTTCTTC. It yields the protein CAWSGLAGFNEQFF. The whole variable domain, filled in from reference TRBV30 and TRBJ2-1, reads SQTIHQWPATLVQPVGSPLSLECTVEGTSNPNLYWYRQAAGRGLQLLFYSVGIGQISSEVPQNLSASRPQDRQFILSSKKLLLSDSGFYLCAWSGLAGFNEQFFGPGTRLTVL.

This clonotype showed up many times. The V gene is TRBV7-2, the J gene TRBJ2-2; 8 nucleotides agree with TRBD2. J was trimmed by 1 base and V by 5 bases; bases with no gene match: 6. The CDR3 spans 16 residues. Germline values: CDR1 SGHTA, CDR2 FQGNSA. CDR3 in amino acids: CASSLMAGGNTGELFF. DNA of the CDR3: TGTGCCAGCAGCCTAATGGCGGGAGGGAACACCGGGGAGCTGTTTTTT.

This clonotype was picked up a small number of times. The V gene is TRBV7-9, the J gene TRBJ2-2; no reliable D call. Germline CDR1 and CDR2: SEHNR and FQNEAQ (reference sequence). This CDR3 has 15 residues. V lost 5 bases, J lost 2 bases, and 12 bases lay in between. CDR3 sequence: CASSPNYRNTGELFF. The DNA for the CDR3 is TGTGCCAGCAGCCCCAATTACAGAAACACCGGGGAGCTGTTTTTT.

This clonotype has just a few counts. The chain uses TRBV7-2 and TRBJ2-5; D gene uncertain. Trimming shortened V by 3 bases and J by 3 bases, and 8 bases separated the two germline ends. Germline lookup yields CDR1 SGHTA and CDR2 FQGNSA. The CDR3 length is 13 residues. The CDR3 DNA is TGTGCCAGCAGCTTTTTGCTAGAAGAGACCCAGTACTTC. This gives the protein CASSFLLEETQYF.

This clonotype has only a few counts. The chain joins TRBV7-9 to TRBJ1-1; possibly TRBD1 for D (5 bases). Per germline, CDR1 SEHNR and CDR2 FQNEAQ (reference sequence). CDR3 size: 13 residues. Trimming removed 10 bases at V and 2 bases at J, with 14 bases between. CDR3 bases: TGTGCCATCCTTGGGGGGGGAAACACTGAAGCTTTCTTT. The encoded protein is CAILGGGNTEAFF. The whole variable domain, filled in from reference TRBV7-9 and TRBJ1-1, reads DTGVSQNPRHKITKRGQNVTFRCDPISEHNRLYWYRQTLGQGPEFLTYFQNEAQLEKSRLLSDRFSAERPKGSFSTLEIQRTEQGDSAMYLCAILGGGNTEAFFGQGTRLTVV.

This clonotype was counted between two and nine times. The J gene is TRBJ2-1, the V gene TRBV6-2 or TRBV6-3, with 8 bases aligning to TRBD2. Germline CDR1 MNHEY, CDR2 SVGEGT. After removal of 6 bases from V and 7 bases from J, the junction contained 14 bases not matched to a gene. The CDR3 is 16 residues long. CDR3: CASSSLSGRVGNEQFF. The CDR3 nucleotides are TGTGCCAGCAGCTCCCTCAGCGGGAGAGTGGGGAATGAGCAGTTCTTC.

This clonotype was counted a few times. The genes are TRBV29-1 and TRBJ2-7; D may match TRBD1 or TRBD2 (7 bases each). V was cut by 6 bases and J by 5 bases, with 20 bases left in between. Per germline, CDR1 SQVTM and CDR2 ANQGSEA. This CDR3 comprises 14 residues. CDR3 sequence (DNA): TGCAGCGTCGAAAGCGGGACCCAGGGGGACGAGCAGTACTTC. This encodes CSVESGTQGDEQYF.

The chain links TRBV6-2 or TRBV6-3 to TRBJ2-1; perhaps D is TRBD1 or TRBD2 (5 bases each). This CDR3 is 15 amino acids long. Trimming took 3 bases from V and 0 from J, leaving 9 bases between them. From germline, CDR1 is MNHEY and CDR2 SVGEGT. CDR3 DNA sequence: TGTGCCAGCAGTTATTTTGGGGGCTCCTACAATGAGCAGTTCTTC. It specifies CASSYFGGSYNEQFF.

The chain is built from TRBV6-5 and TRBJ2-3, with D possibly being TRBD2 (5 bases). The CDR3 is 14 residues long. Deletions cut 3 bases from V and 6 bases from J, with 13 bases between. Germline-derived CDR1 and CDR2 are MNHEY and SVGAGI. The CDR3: CASSYKLAVDTQYF. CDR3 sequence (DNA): TGTGCCAGCAGTTATAAGCTAGCCGTGGATACGCAGTATTTT.

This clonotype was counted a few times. The DNA for the CDR3 is TGCAGTGCTAGAGCTCTAGATAGCAATCAGCCCCAGCATTTT. It is translated as CSARALDSNQPQHF. The rearrangement links TRBV20-1 to TRBJ1-5; D gene uncertain. Deletions cut 1 base from V and 0 bases from J, with 7 bases between. Per germline, CDR1 DFQATT and CDR2 SNEGSKA (reference sequence). CDR3 length equals 14 residues.

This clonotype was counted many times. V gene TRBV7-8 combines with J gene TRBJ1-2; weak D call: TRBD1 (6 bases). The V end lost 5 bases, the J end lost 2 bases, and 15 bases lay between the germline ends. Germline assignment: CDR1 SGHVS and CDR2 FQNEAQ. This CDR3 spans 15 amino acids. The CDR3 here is CASSRDGGRNYGYTF. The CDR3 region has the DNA TGTGCCAGCAGCCGAGATGGGGGGCGGAACTATGGCTACACCTTC.

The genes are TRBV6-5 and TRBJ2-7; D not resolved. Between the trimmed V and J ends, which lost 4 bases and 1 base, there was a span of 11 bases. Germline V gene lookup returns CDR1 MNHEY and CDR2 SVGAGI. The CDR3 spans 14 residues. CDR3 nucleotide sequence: TGTGCCAGCAGTTTAGGACCGCCGTCCTACGAGCAGTACTTC. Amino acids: CASSLGPPSYEQYF.

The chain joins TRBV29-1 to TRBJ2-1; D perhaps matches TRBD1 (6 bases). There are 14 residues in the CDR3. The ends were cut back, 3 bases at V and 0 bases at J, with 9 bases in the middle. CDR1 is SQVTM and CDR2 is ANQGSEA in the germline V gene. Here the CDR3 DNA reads TGCAGCGTTGAGAAAGGGGGCTCCTACAATGAGCAGTTCTTC. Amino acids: CSVEKGGSYNEQFF.

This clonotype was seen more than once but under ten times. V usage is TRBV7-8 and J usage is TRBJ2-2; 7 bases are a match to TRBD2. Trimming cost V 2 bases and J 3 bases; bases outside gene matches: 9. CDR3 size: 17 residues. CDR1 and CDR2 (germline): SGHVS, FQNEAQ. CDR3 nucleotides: TGTGCCAGCAGCTTACCTAGCGGTAACGTGGACACCGGGGAGCTGTTTTTT. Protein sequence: CASSLPSGNVDTGELFF.